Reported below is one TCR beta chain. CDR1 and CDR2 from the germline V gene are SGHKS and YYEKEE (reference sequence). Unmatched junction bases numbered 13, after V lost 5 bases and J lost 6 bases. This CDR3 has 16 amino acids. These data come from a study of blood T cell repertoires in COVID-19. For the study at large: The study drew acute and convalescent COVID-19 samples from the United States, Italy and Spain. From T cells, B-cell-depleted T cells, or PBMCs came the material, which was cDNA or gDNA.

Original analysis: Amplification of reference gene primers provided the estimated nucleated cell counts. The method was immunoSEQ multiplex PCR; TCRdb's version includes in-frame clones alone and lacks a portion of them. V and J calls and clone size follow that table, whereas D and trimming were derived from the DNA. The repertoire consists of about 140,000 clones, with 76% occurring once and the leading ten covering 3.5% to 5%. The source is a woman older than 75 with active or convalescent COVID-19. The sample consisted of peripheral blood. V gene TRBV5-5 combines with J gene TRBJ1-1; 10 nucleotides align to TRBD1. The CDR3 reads CASRQGQGYVGSEAFF. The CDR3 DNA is TGTGCCAGCAGGCAGGGACAGGGGTATGTTGGCTCTGAAGCTTTCTTT.